These 30 T cell receptor beta chains were all obtained from the same sample, sequenced in a study of T cells in Graves' hyperthyroidism and ophthalmopathy (dated by TCRdb to the late 2010s). Library preparation was by multiplex PCR. Sequencing took place on an Illumina HiSeq 2000. Amplification of TCR beta CDR3 regions was carried out from RNA transcripts. The first round of RT-PCR for the TCR CDR3 was performed with the HTBI primer set and the Qiagen OneStep RT-PCR kit. The public sequencing data were trimmed at Q25 with fastp and processed into clonotypes with MiXCR by TCRdb, which kept only in-frame beta chains. Identical CDR3 protein sequences are pooled into one entry, listed with their most common genes and DNA. The sample table holds hundreds of thousands of distinct CDR3 sequences, of which about two fifths were seen once. 7% to 10% of the sample comes from the top ten. Sequencing was done on a sample of blood. Source of these receptors: a man younger than 35 with Graves' hyperthyroidism.

This clonotype was counted only a few times. The J gene is TRBJ2-7, the V gene TRBV12-3 or TRBV12-4, with a possible D match to TRBD2 (5 bases). CDR3 length equals 12 residues. The V gene lost 8 bases and the J gene lost 5 bases, with 13 bases spanning the gap. CDR3 bases: TGTGCCAGCGCACGGGGAAACCACGAGCAGTACTTC. This gives the protein CASARGNHEQYF.

The chain recombines TRBV7-8 with TRBJ2-3; 12 bases line up with TRBD2. This CDR3 has 16 residues. J was trimmed by 6 bases and V by 4 bases; bases with no gene match: 8. Germline values: CDR1 SGHVS, CDR2 FQNEAQ. This CDR3 is CASSSRTSGERDTQYF. The CDR3 coding sequence is TGTGCCAGCAGCTCCCGGACTAGCGGGGAAAGGGATACGCAGTATTTT.

The genes are TRBV9 and TRBJ1-4; D unresolved. V lost 0 bases and J lost 7, with 10 bases in between. Germline loops: CDR1 SGDLS, CDR2 YYNGEE. CDR3 length: 14 residues. CDR3 bases: TGTGCCAGCAGCGTAGACCTCGAGGGTGAAAAACTGTTTTTT. Translating it yields CASSVDLEGEKLFF.

This chain links TRBV4-1 with TRBJ1-5, with D uncertain. This CDR3 contains 17 residues. V was pared by 0 bases and J by 1 base, with 13 bases between. Germline assignment: CDR1 MGHRA and CDR2 YSYEKL. CDR3 bases: TGCGCCAGCAGCCAAGAGGACCAAACGAGGAGCAATCAGCCCCAGCATTTT. Protein sequence: CASSQEDQTRSNQPQHF.

V and J are TRBV7-8 and TRBJ1-6; possible D gene TRBD1, 5 bases. Per germline, CDR1 SGHVS and CDR2 FQNEAQ. The V and J ends lost 1 base and 8 bases respectively, with 15 bases between them. The CDR3 sequence is 16 residues long. The CDR3 loop reads CASSLDSGVGHSPLHF. Written as DNA, the CDR3 is TGTGCCAGCAGCTTAGATTCGGGGGTAGGGCATTCACCCCTCCACTTT.

The chain has TRBV2 and TRBJ2-3; 11 positions agree with TRBD2. Losses at the gene ends were 6 bases for V and 2 bases for J; bases not matched to a gene: 7. CDR1 and CDR2 (germline): SNHLY, FYNNEI. The CDR3 is 16 residues long. CDR3 sequence: CASSAGTSGNTDTQYF. The CDR3 DNA reads as TGTGCCAGCAGCGCAGGGACTAGCGGAAACACAGATACGCAGTATTTT. Combining the CDR3 with reference TRBV2 and TRBJ2-3 gives the whole variable domain EPEVTQTPSHQVTQMGQEVILRCVPISNHLYFYWYRQILGQKVEFLVSFYNNEISEKSEIFDDQFSVERPDGSNFTLKIRSTKLEDSAMYFCASSAGTSGNTDTQYFGPGTRLTVL.

The chain couples TRBV15 to TRBJ2-2; D possibly uses TRBD1 or TRBD2 (5 bases each). The CDR3 is 13 residues long. Looked up from germline, CDR1 is LNHNV and CDR2 is YYDKDF (reference sequence). With 4 bases removed from V and 4 bases from J, the gap between germline ends came to 7 bases. The chain's CDR3 is CATSMRGTGELFF. CDR3 bases: TGTGCCACCAGCATGAGGGGCACCGGGGAGCTGTTTTTT.

The chain links TRBV6-1 to TRBJ2-7; D is possibly TRBD1 or TRBD2 (5 bases each). CDR1 is MNHNS, CDR2 SASEGT, per germline. The CDR3 is 15 amino acids. Trimming cost V 6 bases and J 1 base, with 16 bases left between them. DNA for the CDR3: TGTGCCAGCAGAAGAGGGGTGATGGCGTCCTACGAGCAGTACTTC. This gives the protein CASRRGVMASYEQYF.

There are a few counts of this clonotype. This may be a read error: a much more frequent sequence differs by one nucleotide. The V and J genes are TRBV6-5 and TRBJ2-7; D is ambiguous. Germline-derived CDR1 and CDR2 are MNHEY and SVGAGI. Trimming left V 4 bases short and J 5 bases short, with 6 bases between. The CDR3 spans 11 residues. CDR3 protein: CASSSAHEQYF. In DNA, the CDR3 is TGTGCCAGCAGTTCGGCCCACGAGCAGTACTTC.

The chain is built from TRBV6-6 and TRBJ1-1, with D perhaps TRBD1 (6 bases). Per the germline V gene, CDR1 is MNHNY and CDR2 is SVGAGI (reference sequence). Trimming pared 2 bases from V and 6 bases from J, leaving 10 bases between. CDR3 length equals 13 residues. This chain's CDR3 is CASSYTGRAEAFF. Here the CDR3 DNA reads TGTGCCAGCAGTTACACAGGGAGGGCTGAAGCTTTCTTT.

At least ten counts were recorded for this clonotype. V and J are TRBV24-1 and TRBJ2-5; weak D call: TRBD2 (6 bases). The CDR3 is 15 amino acids. Per the germline V gene, CDR1 is KGHDR and CDR2 is SFDVKD. V lost 3 bases, J lost 1 base, and 11 bases lay in between. DNA of the CDR3: TGTGCCACCAGTGATCCGGGGGACTTCCAAGAGACCCAGTACTTC. Its translation is CATSDPGDFQETQYF.

This clonotype was observed a handful of times. The chain combines TRBV5-1 with TRBJ1-1; 9 positions match TRBD1. Germline V gives CDR1 SGHRS, CDR2 YFSETQ. This CDR3 spans 15 amino acids. With 4 bases clipped from V and 5 bases from J, the junction kept 9 bases outside the gene matches. The CDR3 spells CASSGVGQGGTEAFF. The CDR3, as DNA: TGCGCCAGCAGCGGTGTGGGACAGGGAGGAACTGAAGCTTTCTTT.

In the case of this clonotype: This may stem from a read error, because a much larger clone lies one nucleotide away. The chain uses TRBV9 and TRBJ1-1, with 7 bases that match TRBD1. The CDR3 length is 12 residues. The V gene end was trimmed by 5 bases and the J gene end by 7 bases; junction bases not matched to a gene: 5. Germline CDR1 reads SGDLS; CDR2 reads YYNGEE. CDR3 in amino acids: CASSPHRGEAFF. CDR3 coding DNA: TGTGCCAGCAGTCCCCACAGGGGTGAAGCTTTCTTT.

This clonotype was counted at least ten times. V usage is TRBV11-2 and J usage is TRBJ1-2; D is possibly TRBD1 (5 bases). CDR1 is SGHAT, CDR2 FQNNGV, per germline. V lost 1 base, J lost 9 bases, and 9 bases lay in between. The CDR3 length is 12 residues. The CDR3 bases are TGTGCCAGCAGCTTAGGTGGGACCCGCTACACCTTC. Amino acid sequence: CASSLGGTRYTF.

This clonotype has just a few counts. The CDR3: CASSFNRVDQPQHF. In DNA, the CDR3 is TGTGCCAGCAGTTTTAACAGGGTAGATCAGCCCCAGCATTTT. The V gene is TRBV12-3 or TRBV12-4, the J gene TRBJ1-5, with D perhaps TRBD1 (6 bases). V lost 3 bases and J 5 bases, leaving 11 bases between the germline ends. CDR3 length equals 14 residues.

At least ten counts were recorded for this clonotype. The rearrangement links TRBV5-6 to TRBJ1-3, with D unresolved. This CDR3 spans 13 amino acids. Germline-derived CDR1 and CDR2 are SGHDT and YYEEEE. V lost 5 bases to trimming and J lost 0 bases, with 6 bases between them. CDR3 sequence: CASSFSSGNTIYF. The CDR3 DNA reads TGTGCCAGCAGTTTCTCCTCTGGAAACACCATATATTTT. Filled out from reference TRBV5-6 and TRBJ1-3, the complete variable domain reads DAGVTQSPTHLIKTRGQQVTLRCSPKSGHDTVSWYQQALGQGPQFIFQYYEEEERQRGNFPDRFSGHQFPNYSSELNVNALLLGDSALYLCASSFSSGNTIYFGEGSWLTVV.

As regards this clonotype: Being one base from a much bigger clone, this may be a read error. The chain has TRBV19 and TRBJ1-1; 8 nucleotides line up with TRBD1. Germline values: CDR1 LNHDA, CDR2 SQIVND (reference sequence). This CDR3 is 16 amino acids long. DNA of the CDR3: TGTGCCAGTAGCCGGACAGGGACTCCCATGAACACTGAAGCTTCCTTT. Translated: CASSRTGTPMNTEASF.

The table lists this clonotype with a count of one. DNA for the CDR3: TGTGCCAGCAGTGGTTCATCAGGGGGCTACAATCAGCCCCAGCATTTT. The encoded protein is CASSGSSGGYNQPQHF. The V gene is TRBV6-1, the J gene TRBJ1-5; 8 nucleotides agree with TRBD1. V shed 4 bases, J shed 3 bases, and the junction held 8 bases outside the gene matches. This CDR3 spans 16 amino acids. Germline V gene lookup returns CDR1 MNHNS and CDR2 SASEGT.

For the CDR3, the DNA is TGTGCCAGTAGTACTTCCTGGACAGCCACCTACGAGCAGTACTTC. Protein sequence: CASSTSWTATYEQYF. The V and J genes are TRBV19 and TRBJ2-7; the D gene is possibly TRBD1 (6 bases). Germline V gene sequence: CDR1 LNHDA, CDR2 SQIVND (reference sequence). The ends were cut back, 4 bases at V and 2 bases at J, with 15 bases in the middle. The CDR3 spans 15 residues.

This clonotype was seen many times. The gene calls are TRBV20-1 and TRBJ1-4; D is ambiguous. V shed 5 bases and J shed 4 bases, with 5 bases lying between them. Germline V gene lookup returns CDR1 DFQATT and CDR2 SNEGSKA (reference sequence). The CDR3 loop spans 11 amino acids. The CDR3 DNA is TGCAGTGCTCCGCGTAATGAAAAACTGTTTTTT. It yields the protein CSAPRNEKLFF.

In this sample, this clonotype turned up many times. J is TRBJ1-5 and V is TRBV2, with D perhaps matching TRBD1 (5 bases). The V end was cut by 1 base, the J end by 6 bases, with 13 bases between. CDR1 is SNHLY and CDR2 is FYNNEI in the germline V gene. CDR3 length equals 15 residues. The CDR3 DNA is TGTGCCAGCAGTGAAGAGACCAGGGACCTTCAGCCCCAGCATTTT. The encoded protein is CASSEETRDLQPQHF.

This clonotype was detected only a few times. The V and J genes are TRBV7-9 and TRBJ2-7; 7 bases are a match to TRBD1. Germline CDR1 SEHNR, CDR2 FQNEAQ (reference sequence). V dropped 5 bases and J dropped 2; count of bases not matched to a gene: 9. This CDR3 is built from 15 residues. CDR3 DNA sequence: TGTGCCAGCAGCAACAGACAGGGCCGCCCCTACGAGCAGTACTTC. This gives the protein CASSNRQGRPYEQYF.

This clonotype was detected only a few times. The V call is TRBV20-1, the J call TRBJ2-7, with 8 bases identical to TRBD1. Germline V lookup: CDR1 DFQATT, CDR2 SNEGSKA (reference sequence). V shed 3 bases, J shed 4 bases, and the junction held 5 bases outside the gene matches. This CDR3 contains 13 residues. CDR3 sequence (DNA): TGCAGTGCTAGTCCCGACAGGGGTTACGAGCAGTACTTC. Amino acids: CSASPDRGYEQYF.

The V call is TRBV19, the J call TRBJ1-5; D remains unclear. V gave up 2 bases and J gave up 0 bases, with 8 bases separating them. The CDR3 has 15 amino acids. Germline V lookup: CDR1 LNHDA, CDR2 SQIVND (reference sequence). In nucleotides, the CDR3 is TGTGCCAGTAGTATATTGAGTTATAGCAATCAGCCCCAGCATTTT. Its protein is CASSILSYSNQPQHF.

Concerning this clonotype: Possible read error: a much larger clone is one base away. The CDR3 carries no conserved terminal phenylalanine or tryptophan, so it likely arises from a read error. The chain carries TRBV20-1 and TRBJ1-1; D might be TRBD1 (6 bases). CDR3 length: 14 amino acids. Germline V gene data show CDR1 as DFQATT and CDR2 as SNEGSKA (reference sequence). Trimming stripped 6 bases from V and 2 bases from J, with 16 bases between. CDR3 protein: CSAKGGRVNTEAFL. Here the CDR3 DNA reads TGCAGTGCAAAGGGGGGACGGGTCAACACTGAAGCTTTCCTT.

This clonotype was seen many times. The chain uses TRBV2 and TRBJ2-2, with no clear D. The CDR3 extends over 12 amino acids. V lost 8 bases and J 9 bases, leaving 13 bases between the germline ends. Germline V gives CDR1 SNHLY, CDR2 FYNNEI. The DNA for the CDR3 is TGTGCCAGCCTCGGTAACTTGCGGGAGCTGTTTTTT. It translates to CASLGNLRELFF.

As to this clonotype: A read error may account for a junction end that differs from germline. The chain carries TRBV15 and TRBJ2-5, with 13 positions matching TRBD2. The germline V gene has CDR1 LNHNV and CDR2 YYDKDF (reference sequence). CDR3 length: 12 amino acids. The CDR3 sequence is CATSRGLAGQVF. CDR3 DNA sequence: TGTGCCACCAGCAGGGGACTAGCGGGACAAGTCTTC. Supplemented by reference TRBV15 and TRBJ2-5, the full variable domain reads DAMVIQNPRYQVTQFGKPVTLSCSQTLNHNVMYWYQQKSSQAPKLLFHYYDKDFNNEADTPDNFQSRRPNTSFCFLDIRSPGLGDTAMYLCATSRGLAGQVFGPGTRLLVL.

The CDR3 DNA reads as TGTGCCAGCAGCTCGGGACTAGCAACCGAGACCCAGTACTTC. Protein: CASSSGLATETQYF. This sequence joins TRBV7-2 and TRBJ2-5; 9 bases agree with TRBD2. Per the germline V gene, CDR1 is SGHTA and CDR2 is FQGNSA. The CDR3 length is 14 residues. J was trimmed by 5 bases and V by 4 bases; bases with no gene match: 5.

The V call is TRBV7-3, the J call TRBJ2-2; perhaps TRBD2 as D (5 bases). Trimming pared 6 bases from V and 1 base from J, leaving 15 bases between. CDR3 length equals 16 residues. Germline CDR1 reads SGHTA; CDR2 reads FQGTGA. The CDR3 loop reads CASSYSPAENTGELFF. CDR3 in DNA: TGTGCCAGCAGTTACTCGCCAGCGGAGAACACCGGGGAGCTGTTTTTT.

This clonotype showed up just a few times. This chain connects TRBV5-5 to TRBJ1-2; tentative D call: TRBD1 (5 bases). CDR3 size: 14 residues. Trimming cost V 0 bases and J 10 bases, with 16 bases left between them. Looked up from germline, CDR1 is SGHKS and CDR2 is YYEKEE (reference sequence). CDR3 DNA sequence: TGTGCCAGCAGCTTGGTTGAGGACAATGCCGACTACACCTTC. It yields the protein CASSLVEDNADYTF.